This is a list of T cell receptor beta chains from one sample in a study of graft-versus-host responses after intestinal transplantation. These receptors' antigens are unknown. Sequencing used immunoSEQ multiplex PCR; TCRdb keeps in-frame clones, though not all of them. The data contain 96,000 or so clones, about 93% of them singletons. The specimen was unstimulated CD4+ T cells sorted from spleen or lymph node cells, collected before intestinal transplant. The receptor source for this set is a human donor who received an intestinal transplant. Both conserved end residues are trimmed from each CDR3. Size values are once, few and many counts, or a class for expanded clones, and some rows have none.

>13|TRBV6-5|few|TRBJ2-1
ASSYIDSSYNEQF
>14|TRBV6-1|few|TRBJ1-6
ASSEVRNRGGSPLH
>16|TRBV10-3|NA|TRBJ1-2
AISESMAGWRSSYGYT
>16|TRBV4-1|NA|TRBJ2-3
ASSQGRSAGSSTDTQY
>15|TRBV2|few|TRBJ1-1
ASSPRDRGWVNTEAF
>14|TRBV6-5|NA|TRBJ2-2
ASSYVGGGLVGELF
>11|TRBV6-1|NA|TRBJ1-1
ASNGQGYTEAF
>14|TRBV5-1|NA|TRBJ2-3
ASSLRPGAGTDTQY
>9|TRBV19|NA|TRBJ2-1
ASSFRRVQF
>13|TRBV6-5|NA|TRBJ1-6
ASSYYTGTYSPLH
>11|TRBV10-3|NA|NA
AISESADYEQY
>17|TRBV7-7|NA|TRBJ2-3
ASTEPRWASGRGVDTQY
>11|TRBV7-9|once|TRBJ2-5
ASSPGQGGTQY
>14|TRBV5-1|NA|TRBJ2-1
ASSLGGLAGSGEQF
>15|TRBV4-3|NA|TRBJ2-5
ASSQGRLDRDQETQY
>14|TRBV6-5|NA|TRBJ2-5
ASSYRDYLWGETQY
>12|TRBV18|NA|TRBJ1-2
ASSPGTGFYGYT
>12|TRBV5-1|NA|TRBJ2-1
ASSSIAGYNEQF
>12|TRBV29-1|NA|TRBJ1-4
SVGDTGSNEKLF
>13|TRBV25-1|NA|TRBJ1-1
ASSERGHYYTEAF
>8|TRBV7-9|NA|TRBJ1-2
ASRGYGYT
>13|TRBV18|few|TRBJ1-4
ASSPPRDRGEKLF
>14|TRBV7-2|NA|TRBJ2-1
ASSFPGTFSYNEQF
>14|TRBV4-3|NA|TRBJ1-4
ASSQEGTAIREKLF
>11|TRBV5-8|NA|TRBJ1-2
ASSLEASYGYT
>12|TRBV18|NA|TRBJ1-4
ASSPGTGNEKLF
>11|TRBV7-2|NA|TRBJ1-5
ASSLRRGQPQH
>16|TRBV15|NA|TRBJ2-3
ATSRTRGAGGPADTQY
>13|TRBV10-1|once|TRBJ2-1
ASSTLATNYNEQF
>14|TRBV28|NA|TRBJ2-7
ASSRQIAGGPGEQY
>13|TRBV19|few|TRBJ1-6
ASSRDNANNSPLH
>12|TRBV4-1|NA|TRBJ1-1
ASSQVQANTEAF
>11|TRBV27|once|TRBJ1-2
ASSFREAGGYT
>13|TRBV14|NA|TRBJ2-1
ASSPDLPRGDEQF
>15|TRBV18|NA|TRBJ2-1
ASSPIAYGSGVNEQF
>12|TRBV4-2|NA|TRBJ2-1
ASSRPGLAPKQF
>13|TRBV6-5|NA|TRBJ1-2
ASSYSFRQEYGYT
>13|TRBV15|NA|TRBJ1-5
ATSRTAYSNQPQH
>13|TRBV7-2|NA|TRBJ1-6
ASSLVGGGNSPLH
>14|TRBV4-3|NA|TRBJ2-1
ASSRTGRQPYNEQF
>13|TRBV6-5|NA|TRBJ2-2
ASRSLAGDLRELF
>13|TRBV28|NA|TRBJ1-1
ASLTWQGTNTEAF
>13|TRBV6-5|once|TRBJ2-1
ASSYSGLTNNEQF
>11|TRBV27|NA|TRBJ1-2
ASSKRQGSGYT
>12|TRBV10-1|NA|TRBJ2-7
ASRPPGTVYEQY
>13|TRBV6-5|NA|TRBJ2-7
ASSKQGGWDYEQY
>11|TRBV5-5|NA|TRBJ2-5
ASTRTVEETQY
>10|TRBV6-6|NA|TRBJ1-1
ASSWGQVEAF
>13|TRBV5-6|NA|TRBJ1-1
ASSASPGDNTEAF
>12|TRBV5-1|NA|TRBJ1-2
ASSFRTGNYGYT